This T cell receptor beta chain was profiled in a study of blood T cell repertoires in COVID-19. Study-level information: The United States, Italy and Spain supplied acute and convalescent COVID-19 samples. Nucleic acid was either cDNA or gDNA, and it came from T cells, B-cell-depleted T cells, or PBMCs.

Germline V gene lookup returns CDR1 PRHDT and CDR2 FYEKMQ (reference sequence). The V and J ends lost 7 bases and 2 bases respectively, with 12 bases between them. There are 15 residues in the CDR3. In the original processing: Nucleated cell number was recorded as an estimate derived from reference gene primer amplification. The protocol was immunoSEQ multiplex PCR, while the TCRdb copy is restricted to in-frame clones and leaves out a portion. That table is the source of V, J and clone size, and D and trimming were worked out from the DNA. This sample has about 89,000 clones, with just under 80% found just once. Recruited during active infection, patients (from Seattle) were subsequently followed longitudinally.

Sequenced input: peripheral blood. V usage is TRBV13 and J usage is TRBJ2-6; D is perhaps TRBD1 (6 bases). The TCR comes from a man between 65 and 85 years old with COVID-19, enrolled during active disease. CDR3 in amino acids: CASNVWGPGANVLTF. Written as DNA, the CDR3 is TGTGCCAGCAACGTATGGGGGCCTGGGGCCAACGTCCTGACTTTC. The full variable domain, in which reference TRBV13 and TRBJ2-6 provide the parts outside the CDR3, is AAGVIQSPRHLIKEKRETATLKCYPIPRHDTVYWYQQGPGQDPQFLISFYEKMQSDKGSIPDRFSAQQFSDYHSELNMSSLELGDSALYFCASNVWGPGANVLTFGAGSRLTVL.